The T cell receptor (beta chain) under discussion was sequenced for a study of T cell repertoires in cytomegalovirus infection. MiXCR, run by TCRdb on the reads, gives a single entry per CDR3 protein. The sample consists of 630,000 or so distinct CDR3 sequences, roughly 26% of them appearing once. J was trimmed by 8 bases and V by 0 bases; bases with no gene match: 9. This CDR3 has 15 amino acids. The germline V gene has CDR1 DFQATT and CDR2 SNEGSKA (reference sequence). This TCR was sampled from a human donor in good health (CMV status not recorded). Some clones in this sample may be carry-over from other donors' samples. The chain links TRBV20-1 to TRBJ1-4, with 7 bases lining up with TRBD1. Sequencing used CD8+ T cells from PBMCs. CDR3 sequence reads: CSARDPGTAKEKLFF. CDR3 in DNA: TGCAGTGCTAGAGATCCAGGGACAGCAAAGGAAAAACTGTTTTTT.